This T cell receptor (beta chain) is from a study of OX40 agonist ivuxolimab in advanced cancers. Study details: Males comprised 82.7% of the group, whose mean age was about 61 years (range 23 to 79). Three patients, one with hepatocellular carcinoma and two with cutaneous melanoma, responded partially.

Germline V CDR1 and CDR2: LNHDA, SQIVND (reference sequence). Trimming removed 0 bases from V and 4 bases from J, with 16 bases in between. This CDR3 contains 16 residues. Data came from immunoSEQ multiplex PCR; TCRdb stores just in-frame clones and leaves some out. The sample shows more than 20,000 clones, 88% of them seen only once. The chain carries TRBV19 and TRBJ2-7, with D perhaps assigned TRBD1 or TRBD2 (5 bases each). The source of this sequence is an adult with an advanced solid tumor such as melanoma, head and neck, liver or kidney cancer. The sequences come from CD4+ or CD8+ T cells sorted from blood, collected in a trial of the OX40 agonist ivuxolimab. Written as DNA, the CDR3 is TGTGCCAGTAGTATAGATGCGGGTGAGGGGTCTTACGAGCAGTACTTC. Translated: CASSIDAGEGSYEQYF.